Below, 10 T cell receptor beta chains from the same sample are listed, as sequenced in a study of blood T cell repertoires in COVID-19. The table came from immunoSEQ multiplex PCR; TCRdb's copy has only in-frame clones and leaves some out. Of about 220,000 clones listed, 86% were seen once; the top ten hold over 3%. Sequencing was performed on PBMCs or T cells enriched from blood (not recorded which). The receptors derive from a woman aged 40 to 55 with acute COVID-19.

As to this clone: The same CDR3 can be traced to other DNA sequences in this sample. The chain carries TRBV6-5 and TRBJ1-6; D remains unclear. The V and J ends lost 6 bases and 8 bases respectively, with 11 bases between them. Germline V gives CDR1 MNHEY, CDR2 SVGAGI. There are 13 residues in the CDR3. The chain's CDR3 is CASSLRTDSPLHF. CDR3 in DNA: TGTGCCAGCAGCTTAAGAACGGATTCACCCCTCCACTTT.

The chain employs TRBV7-9 and TRBJ1-2; D perhaps matches TRBD1 (5 bases). CDR3 length equals 15 residues. The germline V and J ends were trimmed by 0 bases and 6 bases, with 14 bases remaining between them. Germline V gene data show CDR1 as SEHNR and CDR2 as FQNEAQ (reference sequence). In DNA, the CDR3 is TGTGCCAGCAGCTTAGCGGAGGGGTTAAGGGATGGCTACACCTTC. Amino acids: CASSLAEGLRDGYTF.

The gene calls are TRBV4-3 and TRBJ1-2, with a tentative D call TRBD1 (6 bases). The CDR3 has 14 amino acids. CDR1 and CDR2 from the germline V gene are LGHNA and YSLEER. The V end lost 4 bases, the J end lost 5 bases, and 14 bases lay between the germline ends. In DNA form, the CDR3 reads TGCGCCAGCAGCCGCGGGCAACAGGGTTATGGCTACACCTTC. Protein sequence: CASSRGQQGYGYTF.

The V and J genes are TRBV7-9 and TRBJ1-3; 9 bases line up with TRBD1. This CDR3 comprises 16 residues. Looked up from germline, CDR1 is SEHNR and CDR2 is FQNEAQ (reference sequence). V shed 5 bases and J 4 bases; nucleotides not matched to a gene: 9. Here the CDR3 reads CASSLGQGLDGNTIYF. In DNA, the CDR3 is TGTGCCAGCAGCCTGGGACAGGGTCTGGACGGAAACACCATATATTTT.

In nucleotides, the CDR3 is TGTGCCAGCAGTTACTACTACGGCCACTCTGGAAACACCATATATTTT. This encodes CASSYYYGHSGNTIYF. The chain employs TRBV6-5 and TRBJ1-3; D remains ambiguous. This CDR3 has 16 amino acids. Trimming removed 1 base at V and 0 bases at J, with 10 bases between. The germline V gene encodes CDR1 MNHEY and CDR2 SVGAGI.

The chain joins TRBV9 to TRBJ1-1; a weak D match, TRBD1 (5 bases). This CDR3 has 15 amino acids. Germline loops: CDR1 SGDLS, CDR2 YYNGEE. V lost 3 bases and J 5 bases, leaving 17 bases between the germline ends. This CDR3 is CASSGTQGPVTEAFF. The CDR3 DNA follows: TGTGCCAGCAGCGGGACGCAGGGCCCCGTAACTGAAGCTTTCTTT.

The chain combines TRBV4-3 with TRBJ1-4, with TRBD1 as a possible D gene (6 bases). Trimming removed 5 bases from V and 8 bases from J, with 15 bases in between. This CDR3 contains 14 residues. The germline V gene encodes CDR1 LGHNA and CDR2 YSLEER. Here the CDR3 reads CASSAQGQGEKLFF. In DNA, the CDR3 is TGCGCCAGCAGCGCTCAGGGGCAAGGAGAAAAACTGTTTTTT.

The J gene is TRBJ1-1, the V gene TRBV11-2; 7 nucleotides line up with TRBD1. This CDR3 is 16 amino acids long. Germline CDR1 is SGHAT and CDR2 is FQNNGV. Trimming took 1 base from V and 4 from J; bases not matched to a gene: 9. The DNA for the CDR3 is TGTGCCAGCAGCTTAGGGATACAGGGGAGGAGCACTGAAGCTTTCTTT. It yields the protein CASSLGIQGRSTEAFF.

J is TRBJ1-2 and V is TRBV12-3 or TRBV12-4; D possibly corresponds to TRBD1 (6 bases). V was clipped by 3 bases and J by 6 bases, with 11 bases between them. The CDR3 totals 13 residues. The CDR3 protein is CASSLRGQDGYTF. The CDR3 coding sequence is TGTGCCAGCAGTTTGCGGGGGCAGGATGGCTACACCTTC.

The chain couples TRBV19 to TRBJ1-1, with a weak D call TRBD1 (6 bases). Germline V lookup: CDR1 LNHDA, CDR2 SQIVND (reference sequence). Trimming took 7 bases from V and 4 from J, leaving 16 bases between them. The CDR3 totals 14 residues. For the CDR3, the DNA is TGTGCCAGTACCGACAGGTCGGGGGGCACTGAAGCTTTCTTT. Its protein product is CASTDRSGGTEAFF.